Described below is a single T cell receptor (beta chain) sequence and its context. Its antigen is not identified. At baseline, cycle 4 day 1, and cycle 7 day 1, blood was sampled. Libraries were prepared by immunoSEQ multiplex PCR; TCRdb keeps only in-frame clonotypes and omits some of them. Of 70,000 to 95,000 clones in the sample, about 91% were seen once. The V and J ends lost 4 bases and 3 bases, in that order; junction bases with no gene match: 8. The CDR3 totals 15 residues. Germline CDR1 reads GTSNPN; CDR2 reads SVGIG (reference sequence). This entry comes from a study of OX40 agonist ivuxolimab in advanced cancers. Study-wide context: Ivuxolimab doses were 0.01, 0.1, 0.3, 1.5, 3 or 10 mg/kg every 2 weeks.

Findings and limits, study-wide: There were also nonresponders showing low normalized T-cell clonal expansion.

The sequences come from CD4+ or CD8+ T cells sorted from blood, collected in a trial of the OX40 agonist ivuxolimab. This TCR came from an adult with an advanced solid tumor such as melanoma, head and neck, liver or kidney cancer. The rearrangement joins TRBV30 to TRBJ2-2, with 7 bases aligning to TRBD2. CDR3 region: CAWKPGLSYTGELFF. The CDR3 region has the DNA TGTGCCTGGAAGCCGGGACTATCATACACCGGGGAGCTGTTTTTT.